The rows below give T cell receptor beta chains drawn from one sample of a study of blood T cell repertoires in COVID-19. Repertoires were generated with immunoSEQ multiplex PCR, while TCRdb's copy carries only in-frame clones and drops some. The sample lists around 200,000 clones, 65% to 85% occurring once. Sample: peripheral blood. Receptors originate from a woman older than 75 with acute or convalescent COVID-19. Each CDR3 is given with its conserved first and last residue. The order of the fields is J gene, clone size, V gene, D gene, CDR3 DNA, CDR3 protein. A D gene is named only where the DNA matches it firmly. Not every row has a clone size; where given, it reads once, few, many or a size class.

j_call: TRBJ2-6
clone_size: .
v_call: TRBV21-1
d_call: .
cdr3_nt: TGTGCCAGCAGCACCCCAGTCCCCTCTGGGGCCAACGTCCTGACTTTC
cdr3_aa: CASSTPVPSGANVLTF

j_call: TRBJ1-1
clone_size: once
v_call: TRBV24-1
d_call: .
cdr3_nt: TGTGCCACCAGTGACCCACGGGTATCGAACACTGAAGCTTTCTTT
cdr3_aa: CATSDPRVSNTEAFF

j_call: TRBJ1-2
clone_size: .
v_call: TRBV25-1
d_call: .
cdr3_nt: TGTGCCAGCAGTTTTGGTAGGGGGAACTATGGCTACACCTTC
cdr3_aa: CASSFGRGNYGYTF

j_call: TRBJ1-6
clone_size: few
v_call: TRBV10-3
d_call: TRBD1
cdr3_nt: TGTGCCATCACCAGGGGGACAGGGGATTCACCCCTCCACTTT
cdr3_aa: CAITRGTGDSPLHF

j_call: TRBJ2-6
clone_size: .
v_call: TRBV18
d_call: TRBD1
cdr3_nt: TGTGCCAGCTCACCACTCAGACAGGGGATCGGGGCCAACGTCCTGACTTTC
cdr3_aa: CASSPLRQGIGANVLTF

j_call: TRBJ1-2
clone_size: .
v_call: TRBV5-4
d_call: .
cdr3_nt: TGTGCCAGCAGCACTTCATTGCAGGGTGGCCTCTATGGCTACACCTTC
cdr3_aa: CASSTSLQGGLYGYTF

j_call: TRBJ2-1
clone_size: .
v_call: TRBV14
d_call: TRBD2
cdr3_nt: TGTGCCAGCAGCCAAACCTTAGCGGGGGGGAGGTTCTTC
cdr3_aa: CASSQTLAGGRFF

j_call: TRBJ1-4
clone_size: .
v_call: TRBV6-2/TRBV6-3
d_call: .
cdr3_nt: TGTGCCAGCAGCGACAGTGTCGGGGAAAAACTGTTTTTT
cdr3_aa: CASSDSVGEKLFF

j_call: TRBJ1-4
clone_size: .
v_call: TRBV9
d_call: .
cdr3_nt: TGTGCCAGCAGCGCCGGGACTAGCGGGGATAATGAAAAACTGTTTTTT
cdr3_aa: CASSAGTSGDNEKLFF

j_call: TRBJ2-5
clone_size: few
v_call: TRBV5-6
d_call: TRBD2
cdr3_nt: TGTGCCAGCAGCTTTATGGCGGGGGGCCTGGTTTCGGAGACCCAGTACTTC
cdr3_aa: CASSFMAGGLVSETQYF

j_call: TRBJ1-2
clone_size: .
v_call: TRBV7-2
d_call: .
cdr3_nt: TGTGCCAGCAGCTTAAAGCAAGTCTATGGCTACACCTTC
cdr3_aa: CASSLKQVYGYTF

j_call: TRBJ1-1
clone_size: .
v_call: TRBV7-9
d_call: .
cdr3_nt: TGTGCCAGCAGTCGGACATTCTCGAACACTGAAGCTTTCTTT
cdr3_aa: CASSRTFSNTEAFF

j_call: TRBJ2-1
clone_size: .
v_call: TRBV19
d_call: TRBD2
cdr3_nt: TGTGCCAGTATGACTAGCGGGAGGTTCGGGTGGCTGTTCTTC
cdr3_aa: CASMTSGRFGWLFF

j_call: TRBJ2-3
clone_size: .
v_call: TRBV28
d_call: TRBD2
cdr3_nt: TGTGCCATTTCATTAGCGGGCGGCACAGATACGCAGTATTTT
cdr3_aa: CAISLAGGTDTQYF

j_call: TRBJ2-3
clone_size: .
v_call: TRBV10-3
d_call: .
cdr3_nt: TGTGCCATCAGTGGAGGCAGCCATAGCACAGATACGCAGTATTTT
cdr3_aa: CAISGGSHSTDTQYF

j_call: TRBJ2-1
clone_size: .
v_call: TRBV30
d_call: .
cdr3_nt: TGTGCCTGGGACAGCAGCTCCTACAATGAGCAGTTCTTC
cdr3_aa: CAWDSSSYNEQFF

j_call: TRBJ1-3
clone_size: .
v_call: TRBV7-9
d_call: .
cdr3_nt: TGTGCCAGCAGCCCCTTCACGGGAACCATATATTTT
cdr3_aa: CASSPFTGTIYF

j_call: TRBJ2-7
clone_size: .
v_call: TRBV7-9
d_call: TRBD1
cdr3_nt: TGTGCCAGCAGCTTAGGTACAGGGGCCGCGTACGAGCAGTACTTC
cdr3_aa: CASSLGTGAAYEQYF

j_call: TRBJ2-5
clone_size: .
v_call: TRBV5-6
d_call: TRBD2
cdr3_nt: TGTGCCAGCAGCCGGGGGCTAGCGGGAGACCAAGAGACCCAGTACTTC
cdr3_aa: CASSRGLAGDQETQYF

j_call: TRBJ2-2
clone_size: .
v_call: TRBV6-4
d_call: .
cdr3_nt: TGTGCCAGCAGCTCTACTACAGGGCCCGGGGAGCTGTTTTTT
cdr3_aa: CASSSTTGPGELFF

j_call: TRBJ1-2
clone_size: .
v_call: TRBV15
d_call: TRBD1
cdr3_nt: TGTGCCACCAGCAGTGGGGACAGGGCCTTTTCTAACTATGGCTACACCTTC
cdr3_aa: CATSSGDRAFSNYGYTF

j_call: TRBJ2-3
clone_size: .
v_call: TRBV19
d_call: TRBD2
cdr3_nt: TGTGCCAGTAGTACCCGGACTAGCGGGAGAGCTAGTACGCAGTATTTT
cdr3_aa: CASSTRTSGRASTQYF

j_call: TRBJ1-5
clone_size: few
v_call: TRBV15
d_call: .
cdr3_nt: TGTGCCACCAGCAGCAAGGGGTATAGCAATCAGCCCCAGCATTTT
cdr3_aa: CATSSKGYSNQPQHF

j_call: TRBJ2-7
clone_size: .
v_call: TRBV21-1
d_call: .
cdr3_nt: TGTGCCAGCAGCTCACGTTCGGGACAGAAGTTCAGAGTCTTTACCTACGAGCAGTACTTC
cdr3_aa: CASSSRSGQKFRVFTYEQYF

j_call: TRBJ2-5
clone_size: .
v_call: TRBV20-1
d_call: TRBD1
cdr3_nt: TGCAGTGCTAGTTCGGGACAGGGGGCTGGGGAGACCCAGTACTTC
cdr3_aa: CSASSGQGAGETQYF

j_call: TRBJ1-4
clone_size: .
v_call: TRBV3-1/TRBV3-2
d_call: .
cdr3_nt: TGTGCCAGCAGCCTAACCAGGGAAAAACTGTTTTTT
cdr3_aa: CASSLTREKLFF

j_call: TRBJ2-3
clone_size: .
v_call: TRBV19
d_call: .
cdr3_nt: TGTGCCAGTAGTACCGTCTCCGGTGGTGAGCAGTATTTT
cdr3_aa: CASSTVSGGEQYF

j_call: TRBJ2-1
clone_size: .
v_call: TRBV3-1/TRBV3-2
d_call: .
cdr3_nt: TGTGCCAGCAGCGCACGGAGGGGGGGGGCCCGCCTGGATGAGCAGTTCTTC
cdr3_aa: CASSARRGGARLDEQFF

j_call: TRBJ2-6
clone_size: .
v_call: TRBV30
d_call: TRBD1
cdr3_nt: TGTGCCTGGAGGGGGGACAGGGTGGCCGGCAACGTCCTGACTTTC
cdr3_aa: CAWRGDRVAGNVLTF